The present T cell receptor (beta chain) was sequenced within a study of early T cells in non-severe SARS-CoV-2 infection. This clonotype was observed at least ten times. TCRdb fed the 5' RACE reads into MiXCR, producing one record per CDR3 protein. The sample lists tens of thousands of distinct CDR3 sequences, over 8.5% seen once, with roughly an eighth in the top ten. This CDR3 region has 14 residues. CDR1 SGHVS and CDR2 FNYEAQ come from the germline V gene. V was clipped by 5 bases and J by 7 bases; unmatched bases: 9. The sequence was obtained from an adult who was a healthcare worker with PCR-confirmed SARS-CoV-2 infection or an uninfected control (not recorded which). The V gene is TRBV7-6, the J gene TRBJ2-7, with 9 bases lining up with TRBD1. The sequenced sample was whole blood. The CDR3 loop reads CASSAPGQGGEQYF. CDR3 DNA sequence: TGTGCCAGCAGCGCGCCGGGACAGGGTGGAGAGCAGTACTTC.